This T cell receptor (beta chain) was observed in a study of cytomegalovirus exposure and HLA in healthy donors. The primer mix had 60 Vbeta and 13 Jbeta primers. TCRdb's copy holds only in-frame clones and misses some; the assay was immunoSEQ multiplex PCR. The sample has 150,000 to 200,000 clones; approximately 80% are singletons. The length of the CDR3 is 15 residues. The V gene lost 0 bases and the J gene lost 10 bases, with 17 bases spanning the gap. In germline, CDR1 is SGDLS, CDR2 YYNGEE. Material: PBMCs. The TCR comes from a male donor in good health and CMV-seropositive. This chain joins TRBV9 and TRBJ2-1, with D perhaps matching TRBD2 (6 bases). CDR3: CASSVGGGNELEQFF. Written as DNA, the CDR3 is TGTGCCAGCAGCGTAGGTGGCGGGAATGAGTTGGAGCAGTTCTTC. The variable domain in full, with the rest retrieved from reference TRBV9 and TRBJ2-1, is DSGVTQTPKHLITATGQRVTLRCSPRSGDLSVYWYQQSLDQGLQFLIQYYNGEERAKGNILERFSAQQFPDLHSELNLSSLELGDSALYFCASSVGGGNELEQFFGPGTRLTVL.